One sample yielded the 22 T cell receptor beta chains listed below, sequenced in a study of shared clonotypes between healthy human individuals. Libraries were prepared by immunoSEQ multiplex PCR; TCRdb keeps only in-frame clonotypes and omits some of them. The sample consists of approximately 320,000 clones, about nine tenths of them appearing once. Sequencing was performed on memory CD8+ T cells sorted from blood. Subset noted: CD45RO+ cells pooled with CCR7-negative TemRA cells. The receptors were gathered from a young man in good health.

This chain uses TRBV7-9 with TRBJ2-3; D tentatively fits TRBD1 or TRBD2 (5 bases each). V gave up 6 bases and J gave up 0 bases, with 13 bases separating them. Germline V gene sequence: CDR1 SEHNR, CDR2 FQNEAQ (reference sequence). The CDR3 runs to 15 residues. Here the CDR3 DNA reads TGTGCCAGCAGATCACCGGGACCAAGCACAGATACGCAGTATTTT. Protein: CASRSPGPSTDTQYF.

The J gene is TRBJ2-7, the V gene TRBV6-5, with 9 bases lining up with TRBD1. V lost 4 bases and J lost 2; bases outside the gene matches: 3. CDR1 is MNHEY, CDR2 SVGAGI, per germline. This CDR3 comprises 14 residues. The CDR3 DNA is TGTGCCAGCAGTTGGAGACAGGGGGCCTACGAGCAGTACTTC. Residues: CASSWRQGAYEQYF.

This clone came up once. The chain joins TRBV5-1 to TRBJ2-7, with D perhaps assigned TRBD1 or TRBD2 (5 bases each). Germline V gives CDR1 SGHRS, CDR2 YFSETQ. Trimming shortened V by 4 bases and J by 1 base, and 12 bases separated the two germline ends. CDR3 length: 14 residues. The CDR3 protein is CASSAPGTSYEQYF. The CDR3 nucleotides are TGCGCCAGCAGCGCCCCAGGGACGTCCTACGAGCAGTACTTC.

This clone was seen a single time. V and J are TRBV28 and TRBJ2-7, with 7 bases identical to TRBD1. The CDR3 length is 14 residues. V gave up 7 bases and J gave up 0 bases; unmatched junction bases: 6. Germline loops: CDR1 MDHEN, CDR2 SYDVKM. CDR3 in amino acids: CASIQRDSSYEQYF. The CDR3 DNA reads as TGTGCCAGCATCCAGAGGGACAGCTCCTACGAGCAGTACTTC.

The rearrangement links TRBV3-1 (or the pseudogene TRBV3-2) to TRBJ1-1; no firm D call. Germline V lookup: CDR1 LGHDT, CDR2 YNNKEL (reference sequence). V dropped 11 bases and J dropped 3 bases, with 4 bases sitting between them. This CDR3 has 9 amino acids. CDR3 sequence reads: CAVHTEAFF. The CDR3 coding sequence is TGTGCCGTTCACACTGAAGCTTTCTTT.

On this clone itself: The identical CDR3 is also encoded by other nucleotide sequences in the sample. The chain recombines TRBV6-5 with TRBJ2-7; D is unresolved. This CDR3 region has 13 residues. The V gene lost 0 bases and the J gene lost 3 bases, with 6 bases spanning the gap. Germline CDR1 is MNHEY and CDR2 is SVGAGI. In DNA form, the CDR3 reads TGTGCCAGCAGTTACTCGTACGGCTACGAGCAGTACTTC. This sequence encodes CASSYSYGYEQYF.

The V gene is TRBV13, the J gene TRBJ2-1; weak D call: TRBD1 (6 bases). Trimming took 3 bases from V and 3 from J, leaving 9 bases between them. Germline assignment: CDR1 PRHDT and CDR2 FYEKMQ (reference sequence). This CDR3 spans 14 amino acids. The CDR3 nucleotides are TGTGCCAGCAGCTTTTTGGACAGCTACAATGAGCAGTTCTTC. This gives the protein CASSFLDSYNEQFF.

The CDR3 nucleotides read TGTGCCAGCAGCTTATTAGGGTTGGACAGGGTTGACGGCTACACCTTC. Translating gives CASSLLGLDRVDGYTF. J is TRBJ1-2 and V is TRBV7-6, with 8 bases identical to TRBD1. CDR1 is SGHVS and CDR2 is FNYEAQ in the germline V gene. This CDR3 is 16 amino acids long. J was trimmed by 8 bases and V by 2 bases; bases with no gene match: 13.

The chain combines TRBV5-1 with TRBJ2-7; 10 bases match TRBD1. The CDR3 consists of 14 residues. Germline assignment: CDR1 SGHRS and CDR2 YFSETQ. V dropped 4 bases and J dropped 4; count of bases not matched to a gene: 5. CDR3 coding DNA: TGCGCCAGCAGCGCCCGGGACAGGGGTTACGAGCAGTACTTC. Its translation is CASSARDRGYEQYF.

This clone was counted a few times. The CDR3 here is CASSLRRGRGEQFF. Written as DNA, the CDR3 is TGTGCCAGCAGCTTACGCAGGGGGCGGGGTGAGCAGTTCTTC. The chain recombines TRBV5-6 with TRBJ2-1; 8 bases match TRBD1. Germline V lookup: CDR1 SGHDT, CDR2 YYEEEE. J was trimmed by 9 bases and V by 2 bases; bases with no gene match: 7. This CDR3 has 14 amino acids.

The chain links TRBV18 to TRBJ2-7, with no clear D. The CDR3 length is 18 residues. The V and J ends lost 3 bases and 3 bases respectively, with 24 bases between them. Germline V CDR1 and CDR2: KGHSH, LQKENI. The CDR3 here is CASSPVSWSSYSVYEQYF. Written as DNA, the CDR3 is TGTGCCAGCTCACCTGTGTCTTGGAGCAGCTACTCAGTCTACGAGCAGTACTTC.

The genes are TRBV9 and TRBJ1-4; D gene ambiguous. The CDR3 length is 15 residues. The germline V and J ends were trimmed by 1 base and 2 bases, with 9 bases remaining between them. Germline V gene data show CDR1 as SGDLS and CDR2 as YYNGEE. The CDR3 sequence is CASSVRARTNEKLFF. CDR3 DNA: TGTGCCAGCAGCGTACGGGCTCGCACTAATGAAAAACTGTTTTTT.

The chain carries TRBV11-2 and TRBJ2-7, with D tentatively TRBD1 or TRBD2 (5 bases each). CDR1 is SGHAT and CDR2 is FQNNGV in the germline V gene. The CDR3 extends over 14 amino acids. Between the trimmed V and J ends, which lost 1 base and 5 bases, there was a span of 12 bases. CDR3 sequence: CASSLGGLIDEQYF. The DNA for the CDR3 is TGTGCCAGCAGCTTAGGGGGGTTGATTGACGAGCAGTACTTC. The whole variable domain, remainder taken from reference TRBV11-2 and TRBJ2-7, is EAGVAQSPRYKIIEKRQSVAFWCNPISGHATLYWYQQILGQGPKLLIQFQNNGVVDDSQLPKDRFSAERLKGVDSTLKIQPAKLEDSAVYLCASSLGGLIDEQYFGPGTRLTVT.

This clone was seen only a few times. The V call is TRBV30, the J call TRBJ2-3, with TRBD2 identical over 7 bases. Germline assignment: CDR1 GTSNPN and CDR2 SVGIG (reference sequence). V dropped 5 bases and J dropped 2; count of bases not matched to a gene: 7. This CDR3 region has 14 residues. CDR3 nucleotides: TGTGCCTGGGAGAGCGGGGTTGTCACAGATACGCAGTATTTT. Its protein is CAWESGVVTDTQYF.

The chain carries TRBV6-1 and TRBJ2-3; no firm D call. The germline V gene encodes CDR1 MNHNS and CDR2 SASEGT. The V and J ends lost 1 base and 0 bases respectively, with 8 bases between them. This CDR3 comprises 15 residues. The CDR3 DNA sequence: TGTGCCAGCAGTGAAGGGGTCGGTAGCACAGATACGCAGTATTTT. It encodes CASSEGVGSTDTQYF.

The chain combines TRBV27 with TRBJ2-3; a possible D gene is TRBD2 (6 bases). Germline loops: CDR1 MNHEY, CDR2 SMNVEV (reference sequence). The CDR3 consists of 16 residues. V was shortened by 5 bases and J by 0 bases, with 15 bases between the two germline ends. CDR3 in amino acids: CASSRLEGLSTDTQYF. The CDR3 DNA is TGTGCCAGCAGTAGATTGGAGGGGCTGAGCACAGATACGCAGTATTTT.

J is TRBJ2-5 and V is TRBV6-6; maybe TRBD2 (5 bases). V lost 2 bases to trimming and J lost 5 bases, with 18 bases between them. Germline V CDR1 and CDR2: MNHNY, SVGAGI (reference sequence). The CDR3 runs 16 residues. This chain's CDR3 is CASSYGVGGPQETQYF. In DNA form, the CDR3 reads TGTGCCAGCAGTTACGGGGTAGGCGGGCCTCAGGAGACCCAGTACTTC.

This clone came up once. The chain recombines TRBV18 with TRBJ2-4; TRBD1 aligns across 8 bases. J was trimmed by 2 bases and V by 4 bases; bases with no gene match: 10. The CDR3 has 17 residues. Germline CDR1 reads KGHSH; CDR2 reads LQKENI. CDR3 in amino acids: CASSQRTGRGPKNIQYF. As DNA, the CDR3 is TGTGCCAGCTCACAGCGGACAGGGCGAGGGCCCAAAAACATTCAGTACTTC.

This sequence joins TRBV19 and TRBJ2-1; 7 nucleotides line up with TRBD1. Germline V gives CDR1 LNHDA, CDR2 SQIVND (reference sequence). The CDR3 totals 15 residues. J lost 8 bases, V lost 4 bases, and 11 bases had no gene match. DNA of the CDR3: TGTGCCAGTAGTACCCGGGTGGACAGGTTGGATGAGCAGTTCTTC. Its protein is CASSTRVDRLDEQFF.

The rearrangement joins TRBV11-2 to TRBJ1-2, with 9 nucleotides matching TRBD1. CDR3 length: 16 amino acids. Germline loops: CDR1 SGHAT, CDR2 FQNNGV. Trimming took 4 bases from V and 0 from J; bases not matched to a gene: 6. The CDR3 DNA sequence: TGTGCCAGCAGCTCGGGACAGGGAGAAGCTAACTATGGCTACACCTTC. It is translated as CASSSGQGEANYGYTF. The whole variable domain, remainder taken from reference TRBV11-2 and TRBJ1-2, is EAGVAQSPRYKIIEKRQSVAFWCNPISGHATLYWYQQILGQGPKLLIQFQNNGVVDDSQLPKDRFSAERLKGVDSTLKIQPAKLEDSAVYLCASSSGQGEANYGYTFGSGTRLTVV.

A remark on this clone: Different DNA sequences within this sample yield the same CDR3. This chain links TRBV5-6 with TRBJ2-2; no clear D. Germline loops: CDR1 SGHDT, CDR2 YYEEEE. V lost 2 bases and J 1 base, leaving 3 bases between the germline ends. This CDR3 contains 13 residues. The CDR3 region is CASSFGNTGELFF. CDR3 DNA: TGTGCCAGCAGCTTCGGGAACACCGGGGAGCTGTTTTTT.

V gene TRBV4-3 combines with J gene TRBJ1-6; D not certain. Trimming stripped 4 bases from V and 0 bases from J, with 19 bases between. Germline V gene lookup returns CDR1 LGHNA and CDR2 YSLEER. The CDR3 consists of 19 residues. CDR3 DNA: TGCGCCAGCAGCCGGTGGACGGCGCCCCTGGGCTCCTATAATTCACCCCTCCACTTT. This sequence encodes CASSRWTAPLGSYNSPLHF.